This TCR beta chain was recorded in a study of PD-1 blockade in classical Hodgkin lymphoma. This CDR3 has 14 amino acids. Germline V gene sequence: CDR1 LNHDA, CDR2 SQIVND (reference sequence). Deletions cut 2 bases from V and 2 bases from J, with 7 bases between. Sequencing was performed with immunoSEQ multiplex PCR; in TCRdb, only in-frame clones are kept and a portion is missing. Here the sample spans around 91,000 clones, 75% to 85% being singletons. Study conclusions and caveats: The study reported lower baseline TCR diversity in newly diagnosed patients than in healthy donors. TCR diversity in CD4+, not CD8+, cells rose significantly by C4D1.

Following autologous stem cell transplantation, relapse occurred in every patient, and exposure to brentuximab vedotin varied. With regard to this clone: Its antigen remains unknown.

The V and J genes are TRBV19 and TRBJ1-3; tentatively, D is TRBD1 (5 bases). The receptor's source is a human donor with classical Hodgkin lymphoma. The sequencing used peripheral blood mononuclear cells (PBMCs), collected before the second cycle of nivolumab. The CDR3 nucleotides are TGTGCCAGTAGTATACGGGGGACTGGAAACACCATATATTTT. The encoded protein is CASSIRGTGNTIYF.